This TCR beta chain stems from a study of technical replicates of blood from several donors. The J segment lost 3 bases and the V segment lost 6 bases, leaving 7 bases of the junction unmatched. Germline V gene sequence: CDR1 SNHLY, CDR2 FYNNEI. The CDR3 sequence is 15 residues long. Method: immunoSEQ multiplex PCR; TCRdb's copy keeps in-frame clones and lacks some. Altogether about 62,000 clones are present, roughly 91% being singletons, with the ten largest covering roughly 4.9%. This clone was observed a handful of times. This receptor was obtained from a human donor in good health. Some clones in this sample may be carry-over from other donors' samples. J is TRBJ2-1 and V is TRBV2; 8 bases fit TRBD2. The sequencing sample was made of PBMCs. CDR3 in amino acids: CASRGFAGGYNEQFF. The CDR3 DNA reads TGTGCCAGCAGGGGGTTCGCGGGGGGCTACAATGAGCAGTTCTTC.